Presented here are 9 T cell receptor beta chains from one specimen sequenced in a study of shared clonotypes between healthy human individuals. CD45RO-negative CD8 cells positively selected for CCR7 made up the naive population, which excluded terminally differentiated effector memory CD45RA+ cells. TCRdb's table, derived via immunoSEQ multiplex PCR, lists solely in-frame clones and lacks some. The repertoire includes just over 2,000,000 clones, 85% to 95% of them detected once, and around 1.1% sits in the top ten. The sequenced sample consisted of naive CD8+ T cells sorted from blood. The receptors come from a young man in good health.

The J gene is TRBJ2-3, the V gene TRBV4-2; 9 bases are a match to TRBD2. There are 16 residues in the CDR3. CDR1 is LGHNA and CDR2 is YNFKEQ in the germline V gene. V trimming: 4 bases; J trimming: 5 bases; junction bases outside the gene matches: 10. CDR3 loop: CASSRLSGGLEDTQYF. CDR3 bases: TGTGCCAGCAGCCGATTAAGCGGGGGGCTCGAAGATACGCAGTATTTT.

This sequence joins TRBV9 and TRBJ2-6; D might be TRBD1 (6 bases). CDR3 length: 17 residues. Germline values: CDR1 SGDLS, CDR2 YYNGEE. Trimming cost V 0 bases and J 0 bases, with 10 bases left between them. The CDR3 sequence is CASSVDRVYSGANVLTF. The CDR3 DNA reads as TGTGCCAGCAGCGTAGACAGGGTATACTCTGGGGCCAACGTCCTGACTTTC.

The chain carries TRBV21-1 and TRBJ1-2; the DNA was not used to check the table's D call, TRBD1. TRBV21-1 is a known pseudogene. The length of the CDR3 is 12 residues. CDR3 bases: TGTGCCAGCAGCAAAACCCCAGGACACTACACCTTC. Its protein is CASSKTPGHYTF.

V and J are TRBV4-3 and TRBJ2-4, with TRBD2 matching over 16 bases. The germline V gene encodes CDR1 LGHNA and CDR2 YSLEER. The CDR3 spans 17 residues. The J segment lost 7 bases and the V segment lost 3 bases, leaving 6 bases of the junction unmatched. As DNA, the CDR3 is TGCGCCAGCAGCCAGACACCGGGACTAGCGGGGGGGAACATTCAGTACTTC. Translated: CASSQTPGLAGGNIQYF.

The rearrangement links TRBV27 to TRBJ1-1; unclear D gene. V was trimmed by 0 bases and J by 5 bases, leaving 10 bases between them. The CDR3 extends over 14 amino acids. Germline CDR1 MNHEY, CDR2 SMNVEV (reference sequence). Here the CDR3 DNA reads TGTGCCAGCAGTTTATCCCACCTGGGTACTGAAGCTTTCTTT. It encodes CASSLSHLGTEAFF.

This clone is a singleton in its sample. CDR3 nucleotide sequence: TGTGCCAGCAGCTTAGAACTAGCGGGAGACGGTGAGCAGTTCTTC. This encodes CASSLELAGDGEQFF. The chain couples TRBV13 to TRBJ2-1, with 11 nucleotides matching TRBD2. The junction had 5 bases not matched to a gene; V was cut back by 1 base and J by 9 bases. CDR1 PRHDT and CDR2 FYEKMQ come from the germline V gene (reference sequence). There are 15 residues in the CDR3.

On this clone: The identical CDR3 is also encoded by other nucleotide sequences in the sample. The chain couples TRBV6-5 to TRBJ2-2, with D maybe TRBD2 (5 bases). Trimming took 2 bases from V and 3 from J, leaving 7 bases between them. Germline V gene data show CDR1 as MNHEY and CDR2 as SVGAGI. The length of the CDR3 is 14 residues. The CDR3 reads CASSYSGYTGELFF. The CDR3 nucleotides are TGTGCCAGCAGTTACAGCGGATACACCGGGGAGCTGTTTTTT.

The chain is built from TRBV4-1 and TRBJ2-7; 8 bases map to TRBD1. The CDR3 loop spans 17 amino acids. Germline trimming cut 6 bases from V and 0 bases from J; bases unmatched to any gene: 13. CDR1 and CDR2 from the germline V gene are MGHRA and YSYEKL. CDR3 sequence reads: CASSYTFRTGSSYEQYF. The CDR3 coding sequence is TGCGCCAGCAGTTATACGTTCAGGACAGGGAGCTCCTACGAGCAGTACTTC.

Notes on this clone: A junction boundary mismatches the germline segment, possibly from a read error. The chain employs TRBV28 and TRBJ1-2; D not resolved. The germline V gene encodes CDR1 MDHEN and CDR2 SYDVKM. The CDR3 contains 14 residues. DNA for the CDR3: TGTGCCAGCAGGGGTTTTTCGGAAGATTCAGACTTTCGATTC. Translation gives CASRGFSEDSDFRF.